This TCR beta chain derives from a study of beta chain features in type 1 diabetes. The sequenced template was cDNA made from the entire isolated RNA. Only in-frame clones appear in the TCRdb table, and some are missing; sequencing was by immunoSEQ multiplex PCR. The table shows under 400,000 clones, with 10% to 15% occurring only once. The sequenced material came from naive CD4+ T cells from blood. This TCR was sampled from a man aged 18-30 years in good health.

The CDR3 DNA follows: TGCGCCAGCAGCTTGACAGGTGACTCCTACAATGAGCAGTTCTTC. Translated, it gives CASSLTGDSYNEQFF. The J gene is TRBJ2-1, the V gene TRBV5-1; D is perhaps TRBD1 (5 bases). V lost 1 base and J 0 bases, leaving 8 bases between the germline ends. The germline V gene encodes CDR1 SGHRS and CDR2 YFSETQ. The CDR3 length is 15 residues.